These 25 T cell receptor beta chains were all obtained from the same sample, sequenced in a study of cytomegalovirus exposure and HLA in healthy donors. In the PCR, 60 Vbeta and 13 Jbeta primers were used. TCRdb keeps only in-frame clones here, not all; method: immunoSEQ multiplex PCR. This sample carries more than 70,000 clones, around 77% of them seen once, and the ten largest clones take roughly 2%. The sequencing input was PBMCs. The receptors here all came from a boy aged 10-17 years in good health and CMV-seronegative.

The rearrangement links TRBV7-8 to TRBJ1-1, with a weak D call TRBD1 (5 bases). Germline CDR1 SGHVS, CDR2 FQNEAQ. The CDR3 is 17 amino acids. Deletions cut 4 bases from V and 1 base from J, with 19 bases between. The CDR3 sequence: CASSSTRGGEWNTEAFF. In DNA form, the CDR3 reads TGTGCCAGCAGCTCTACCCGGGGGGGAGAATGGAACACTGAAGCTTTCTTT.

In nucleotides, the CDR3 is TGTGCCAGCAGTAACGCAGGGTTTCGAAGCCCCGAAGCTTTCTTT. Residues: CASSNAGFRSPEAFF. The V gene is TRBV2, the J gene TRBJ1-1; D is possibly TRBD1 (5 bases). This CDR3 is 15 amino acids long. V was pared by 5 bases and J by 8 bases, with 21 bases between. Germline assignment: CDR1 SNHLY and CDR2 FYNNEI. Full variable domain (missing parts from reference TRBV2 and TRBJ1-1): EPEVTQTPSHQVTQMGQEVILRCVPISNHLYFYWYRQILGQKVEFLVSFYNNEISEKSEIFDDQFSVERPDGSNFTLKIRSTKLEDSAMYFCASSNAGFRSPEAFFGQGTRLTVV.

The gene calls are TRBV28 and TRBJ2-7; TRBD2 matches at 15 bases. The J segment lost 3 bases and the V segment lost 1 base, leaving 4 bases of the junction unmatched. The CDR3 length is 17 residues. From germline, CDR1 is MDHEN and CDR2 SYDVKM. In nucleotides, the CDR3 is TGTGCCAGCAGTTTATATCGGACTAGCGGGAGGGGCTACGAGCAGTACTTC. Its protein is CASSLYRTSGRGYEQYF.

V is TRBV2 and J is TRBJ2-7; 7 positions agree with TRBD1. CDR1 and CDR2 from the germline V gene are SNHLY and FYNNEI. The V gene end was trimmed by 8 bases and the J gene end by 0 bases; junction bases not matched to a gene: 4. This CDR3 has 13 amino acids. The CDR3 region is CASLRGNSYEQYF. The CDR3 region has the DNA TGTGCCAGCCTCAGGGGGAACTCCTACGAGCAGTACTTC.

The chain recombines TRBV7-3 with TRBJ2-7; the D gene is possibly TRBD2 (6 bases). Germline V CDR1 and CDR2: SGHTA, FQGTGA. V lost 3 bases, J lost 4 bases, and 13 bases lay in between. There are 14 residues in the CDR3. CDR3 protein: CASSLSQEGYEQYF. CDR3 in DNA: TGTGCCAGCAGCTTGTCACAGGAGGGGTACGAGCAGTACTTC.

This rearrangement joins TRBV2 to TRBJ2-1, with a tentative D call TRBD1 (5 bases). V was trimmed by 4 bases and J by 12 bases, leaving 16 bases between them. The CDR3 extends over 13 amino acids. Germline V gene data show CDR1 as SNHLY and CDR2 as FYNNEI. The CDR3 reads CASSGAQAKGQFF. CDR3 sequence (DNA): TGTGCCAGCAGTGGCGCACAGGCTAAGGGGCAGTTCTTC.

The genes are TRBV11-2 and TRBJ2-1, with 7 positions matching TRBD1. CDR1 and CDR2 from the germline V gene are SGHAT and FQNNGV. V lost 3 bases to trimming and J lost 4 bases; unmatched junction nucleotides: 9. CDR3 length: 16 amino acids. The CDR3 region has the DNA TGTGCCAGCAGCTTGGGTCGACAGGGTGGGTACAATGAGCAGTTCTTC. Translated: CASSLGRQGGYNEQFF.

The chain joins TRBV7-8 to TRBJ1-1; a possible D gene is TRBD1 (5 bases). This CDR3 is built from 16 residues. Germline V gene data show CDR1 as SGHVS and CDR2 as FQNEAQ. V was cut by 0 bases and J by 2 bases, with 13 bases left in between. The CDR3 spells CASSLAPRGGNTEAFF. The CDR3 nucleotides read TGTGCCAGCAGCTTAGCCCCACGGGGGGGAAACACTGAAGCTTTCTTT.

This rearrangement joins TRBV7-8 to TRBJ1-1, with D hard to call. CDR1 and CDR2 (germline): SGHVS, FQNEAQ. This CDR3 is built from 14 residues. V was trimmed by 5 bases and J by 6 bases, leaving 16 bases between them. The CDR3 bases are TGTGCCAGCAGCCGCGGCGGGGAGAAGGCTGAAGCTTTCTTT. Its protein product is CASSRGGEKAEAFF.

The chain uses TRBV4-3 and TRBJ2-3; 10 bases match TRBD1. Per germline, CDR1 LGHNA and CDR2 YSLEER. The CDR3 consists of 15 residues. Trimming cost V 4 bases and J 6 bases; bases outside gene matches: 7. CDR3 DNA sequence: TGCGCCAGCAGCCCGGACAGGGGGGGTTCGGATACGCAGTATTTT. Its protein product is CASSPDRGGSDTQYF.

The J gene is TRBJ2-7, the V gene TRBV14, with TRBD2 as a possible D gene (6 bases). CDR3 size: 15 residues. The germline gives CDR1 SGHDN, CDR2 FVKESK. V lost 2 bases to trimming and J lost 3 bases, with 14 bases between them. The CDR3 nucleotides are TGTGCCAGCAGCCAATTCGGGACTGGGGACTACGAGCAGTACTTC. Protein product: CASSQFGTGDYEQYF.

This chain links TRBV30 with TRBJ1-2; TRBD1 agrees at 11 bases. This CDR3 spans 14 amino acids. Looked up from germline, CDR1 is GTSNPN and CDR2 is SVGIG (reference sequence). Trimming took 2 bases from V and 8 from J; bases not matched to a gene: 7. The CDR3: CAWSTGTGGVGYTF. CDR3 nucleotide sequence: TGTGCCTGGAGTACCGGGACAGGGGGTGTCGGCTACACCTTC. Using reference TRBV30 and TRBJ1-2 for the parts outside the CDR3, the full variable domain is SQTIHQWPATLVQPVGSPLSLECTVEGTSNPNLYWYRQAAGRGLQLLFYSVGIGQISSEVPQNLSASRPQDRQFILSSKKLLLSDSGFYLCAWSTGTGGVGYTFGSGTRLTVV.

CDR3 in amino acids: CASSHRPDYGYTF. The CDR3 DNA sequence: TGTGCCAGTAGTCACAGACCGGACTATGGCTACACCTTC. The chain uses TRBV19 and TRBJ1-2, with D unresolved. Trimming removed 5 bases at V and 3 bases at J, with 10 bases between. CDR3 length: 13 residues. Germline CDR1 LNHDA, CDR2 SQIVND (reference sequence).

The chain links TRBV27 to TRBJ2-1; D is possibly TRBD1 (5 bases). V was pared by 5 bases and J by 3 bases, with 11 bases between. The germline V gene has CDR1 MNHEY and CDR2 SMNVEV (reference sequence). The CDR3 contains 14 residues. The CDR3 DNA sequence: TGTGCCAGCAGTCCGAAGACAGTCTACAATGAGCAGTTCTTC. Protein: CASSPKTVYNEQFF.

The J gene is TRBJ2-5, the V gene TRBV9; TRBD2 agrees at 9 bases. V was pared by 5 bases and J by 5 bases, with 10 bases of the junction left unmatched. Looked up from germline, CDR1 is SGDLS and CDR2 is YYNGEE. The CDR3 runs 15 residues. CDR3 nucleotides: TGTGCCAGCAGTATGGCGGGGGGGGAAATCGAGACCCAGTACTTC. Protein sequence: CASSMAGGEIETQYF. The whole variable domain, filled in from reference TRBV9 and TRBJ2-5, reads DSGVTQTPKHLITATGQRVTLRCSPRSGDLSVYWYQQSLDQGLQFLIQYYNGEERAKGNILERFSAQQFPDLHSELNLSSLELGDSALYFCASSMAGGEIETQYFGPGTRLLVL.

CDR3 in DNA: TGTGCGGCCGACGAGCAGTACTTC. Protein: CAADEQYF. This chain joins TRBV7-6 and TRBJ2-7; D ambiguous. The CDR3 length is 8 residues. Germline V gives CDR1 SGHVS, CDR2 FNYEAQ.

This sequence joins TRBV7-9 and TRBJ1-2; D is possibly TRBD1 (5 bases). Looked up from germline, CDR1 is SEHNR and CDR2 is FQNEAQ (reference sequence). Between the trimmed V and J ends, which lost 0 bases and 1 base, there was a span of 9 bases. The CDR3 length is 15 residues. For the CDR3, the DNA is TGTGCCAGCAGCTTAGCTCGGGGGAGTAACTATGGCTACACCTTC. Translation: CASSLARGSNYGYTF.

This chain uses TRBV14 with TRBJ2-7; 12 bases agree with TRBD2. The V gene's germline CDR1 is SGHDN and CDR2 FVKESK. J lost 2 bases, V lost 4 bases, and 6 bases had no gene match. The CDR3 totals 16 residues. The CDR3 sequence: CASSRGLAGLTYEQYF. CDR3 nucleotide sequence: TGTGCCAGCAGCCGAGGACTAGCGGGACTTACCTACGAGCAGTACTTC.

The J gene is TRBJ1-1, the V gene TRBV7-9, with D perhaps matching TRBD1 (5 bases). V was cut by 6 bases and J by 3 bases, with 11 bases left in between. The CDR3 is made up of 13 amino acids. Germline CDR1 and CDR2: SEHNR and FQNEAQ (reference sequence). The CDR3 DNA reads TGTGCCAGCAGGGGGCCGGCGGACACTGAAGCTTTCTTT. Protein sequence: CASRGPADTEAFF.

V is TRBV9 and J is TRBJ2-2; D gene uncertain. Germline-derived CDR1 and CDR2 are SGDLS and YYNGEE. V was pared by 0 bases and J by 7 bases, with 4 bases between. The CDR3 is made up of 12 amino acids. The CDR3 here is CASSVGVGELFF. The CDR3 bases are TGTGCCAGCAGCGTAGGAGTCGGGGAGCTGTTTTTT.

The chain uses TRBV9 and TRBJ1-2, with D tentatively TRBD1 (5 bases). V lost 0 bases to trimming and J lost 0 bases, with 9 bases between them. Looked up from germline, CDR1 is SGDLS and CDR2 is YYNGEE. The CDR3 loop spans 15 amino acids. The CDR3 region has the DNA TGTGCCAGCAGCGTAGGAGACAGAGCTAACTATGGCTACACCTTC. Amino acids: CASSVGDRANYGYTF.

This clone was recorded a few times. The chain employs TRBV7-9 and TRBJ2-5; tentatively, D is TRBD1 (6 bases). The CDR3 totals 16 residues. Trimming shortened V by 6 bases and J by 2 bases, and 19 bases separated the two germline ends. CDR1 and CDR2 (germline): SEHNR, FQNEAQ (reference sequence). Here the CDR3 reads CASRSPTGPAQETQYF. CDR3 in DNA: TGTGCCAGCAGATCTCCCACAGGGCCGGCTCAAGAGACCCAGTACTTC.

The J gene is TRBJ2-1, the V gene TRBV30; TRBD2 matches 14 bases. CDR1 GTSNPN and CDR2 SVGIG come from the germline V gene (reference sequence). The CDR3 covers 17 residues. J gave up 10 bases and V 4 bases, and 15 bases lay outside the gene matches. CDR3 in DNA: TGTGCCTGGATAGGGACTAGCGGGAGTAGAATACAATGGGAGCAGTTCTTC. As protein: CAWIGTSGSRIQWEQFF.

The gene calls are TRBV28 and TRBJ1-1, with 8 positions matching TRBD1. CDR1 is MDHEN and CDR2 is SYDVKM in the germline V gene. The length of the CDR3 is 14 residues. The junction had 8 bases not matched to a gene; V was cut back by 6 bases and J by 5 bases. The chain's CDR3 is CASSITQGATEAFF. DNA for the CDR3: TGTGCCAGCAGCATCACCCAGGGGGCGACTGAAGCTTTCTTT.

This clone was found a few times. The J gene is TRBJ2-2, the V gene TRBV19; D possibly corresponds to TRBD2 (5 bases). The V gene lost 4 bases and the J gene lost 7 bases, with 13 bases spanning the gap. Germline CDR1 LNHDA, CDR2 SQIVND (reference sequence). The CDR3 sequence is 14 residues long. Written as DNA, the CDR3 is TGTGCCAGTAGTAGGGTGACTACTAACGGGGAGCTGTTTTTT. As protein: CASSRVTTNGELFF.